This T cell receptor (beta chain) was retrieved from a study of CD8+ T cells in alopecia areata. This CDR3 has 12 amino acids. Germline V CDR1 and CDR2: GTSNPN, SVGIG (reference sequence). With 2 bases removed from V and 4 bases from J, the gap between germline ends came to 8 bases. Described treatment: oral pan-JAK inhibitor, 5-10 mg twice daily. As the sequencing template, cDNA was produced by extracting RNA and reverse transcribing it. Libraries were prepared by immunoSEQ multiplex PCR; TCRdb keeps only in-frame clonotypes and omits some of them. The sample yields about 210,000 clones, over 60% seen once.

Sequenced here: CD4+ T cells sorted from blood, sampled at week 4, from a patient treated with tofacitinib. This chain connects TRBV30 to TRBJ1-2; no firm D call. This sequence originates from a human donor with alopecia areata. DNA of the CDR3: TGTGCCTGGAGTAAGAAGAGCTATGGCTACACCTTC. It translates to CAWSKKSYGYTF.